These 9 T cell receptor beta chains were sequenced from one sample in a study of shared clonotypes between healthy human individuals. The assay was immunoSEQ multiplex PCR, and TCRdb's table has in-frame clones only and misses some. This sample has about 300,000 clones, with around 67% found just once. The sequenced material came from memory CD4+ T cells sorted from blood. The subset was: CD45RA-negative fraction. These receptors came from a man aged 25-45 years in good health.

In DNA, the CDR3 is TGTGCCAGCAGTTCTGGGACAGAGGAGACCCAGTACTTC. This translates into CASSSGTEETQYF. V gene TRBV6-5 combines with J gene TRBJ2-5; 7 bases fit TRBD1. Trimming at V came to 4 bases and at J to 5 bases, leaving 4 bases not matched to a gene. CDR1 is MNHEY and CDR2 is SVGAGI in the germline V gene. CDR3 size: 13 residues.

This clone was found many times. The chain carries TRBV5-1 and TRBJ2-5, with D tentatively TRBD1 or TRBD2 (5 bases each). Germline CDR1 and CDR2: SGHRS and YFSETQ. The V gene lost 0 bases and the J gene lost 5 bases, with 14 bases spanning the gap. This CDR3 has 15 amino acids. The CDR3 sequence is CASSLAGPTGETQYF. CDR3 DNA sequence: TGCGCCAGCAGCTTGGCGGGACCCACTGGGGAGACCCAGTACTTC.

The chain is built from TRBV18 and TRBJ1-1; D remains ambiguous. CDR3 length equals 13 residues. The germline V gene has CDR1 KGHSH and CDR2 LQKENI. Trimming shortened V by 5 bases and J by 1 base, and 8 bases separated the two germline ends. The chain's CDR3 is CASSANGNTEAFF. In nucleotides, the CDR3 is TGTGCCAGCTCAGCTAACGGGAACACTGAAGCTTTCTTT.

Concerning this clone itself: Distinct nucleotide sequences in the sample also encode this CDR3. J is TRBJ1-4 and V is TRBV7-9; D is unresolved. The CDR3 covers 13 residues. V was cut by 1 base and J by 8 bases, with 8 bases left in between. Germline CDR1 reads SEHNR; CDR2 reads FQNEAQ (reference sequence). CDR3 sequence: CASSLGTGEKLFF. As DNA, the CDR3 is TGTGCCAGCAGCTTAGGGACGGGGGAAAAACTGTTTTTT.

The rearrangement links TRBV27 to TRBJ2-1; tentative D call: TRBD2 (6 bases). Germline V gene lookup returns CDR1 MNHEY and CDR2 SMNVEV (reference sequence). CDR3 length: 15 residues. The V end lost 5 bases, the J end lost 4 bases, and 15 bases lay between the germline ends. This chain's CDR3 is CASSPRGTLYNEQFF. In DNA, the CDR3 is TGTGCCAGCAGTCCCCGGGGGACGCTGTACAATGAGCAGTTCTTC.

The chain is built from TRBV9 and TRBJ2-3, with D tentatively TRBD2 (6 bases). The CDR3 runs 15 residues. CDR1 SGDLS and CDR2 YYNGEE come from the germline V gene. Trimming pared 3 bases from V and 3 bases from J, leaving 14 bases between. The CDR3 bases are TGTGCCAGCAGCGAGGGACTTCGATTTACAGATACGCAGTATTTT. As protein: CASSEGLRFTDTQYF.

The gene calls are TRBV6-6 and TRBJ2-1; D remains unclear. The CDR3 totals 12 residues. Germline V gene data show CDR1 as MNHNY and CDR2 as SVGAGI (reference sequence). V gave up 6 bases and J gave up 8 bases, with 11 bases separating them. The CDR3 loop reads CASSSPAYEQFF. The CDR3 region has the DNA TGTGCCAGCAGCTCCCCGGCCTATGAGCAGTTCTTC.

This rearrangement joins TRBV15 to TRBJ2-5, with TRBD2 identical over 8 bases. CDR1 and CDR2 from the germline V gene are LNHNV and YYDKDF (reference sequence). This CDR3 spans 15 amino acids. V was pared by 4 bases and J by 7 bases, with 11 bases of the junction left unmatched. This CDR3 reads CATSIPSGSAGTQYF. The CDR3 DNA reads as TGTGCCACCAGCATCCCCAGCGGGAGTGCCGGGACCCAGTACTTC.

The CDR3 region is CAWRGGPIGTDTQYF. The CDR3 bases are TGTGCCTGGAGGGGCGGGCCTATTGGCACAGATACGCAGTATTTT. The chain links TRBV30 to TRBJ2-3; perhaps TRBD2 as D (5 bases). Trimming pared 3 bases from V and 1 base from J, leaving 14 bases between. The CDR3 totals 15 residues. From germline, CDR1 is GTSNPN and CDR2 SVGIG (reference sequence).